This T cell receptor beta chain was captured by sequencing in a study of blood T cell repertoires in COVID-19. Allocation to cohorts depended on clinical history reported by the participants. The CDR3 runs to 20 residues. Using immunoSEQ multiplex PCR, the repertoire was profiled, and TCRdb retains in-frame clones only, with some absent. Of roughly 400,000 clones listed, roughly 88% are singletons. J is TRBJ2-7 and V is TRBV21-1; the table gives TRBD2 as D, unverified against the DNA. TRBV21-1 is listed as a pseudogene. The source is a woman in her late teens or twenties who had been exposed to COVID-19. The sequenced sample was PBMCs or T cells enriched from blood (not recorded which). CDR3 region: CPTTKPHPGPGGGPSYEQYF. The CDR3 DNA follows: TGTCCCACCACCAAACCACATCCAGGACCGGGGGGGGGCCCCTCCTACGAGCAGTACTTC.